This T cell receptor beta chain was profiled in a study of cytomegalovirus exposure and HLA in healthy donors (dated by TCRdb to the late 2010s). In the study overall: An earlier analysis of 587 of the donors reported approximately 300 Gb of sequence data and 95 million to 130 million unique TCR beta sequences obtained from approximately 180 million T cells. Roughly 320 gigabases of sequencing data and around 80 million unique TCR sequences made up an early release that covered 500 to 650 HLA-typed donors. Among the 398 genotyped donors, about 85% belonged to the genetic ancestry cluster associated with self-reported Caucasian donors. The aim of the study was to test whether cataloging public T cell receptors could identify signatures of past pathogen exposure. The study used immunosequencing to profile the T cell repertoires of more than 650 subjects and linked those repertoires to cytomegalovirus serostatus. A separate validation cohort of over 95 different subjects was used in addition to the roughly 700-subject first cohort. The study combined high-throughput TCR immunosequencing, statistical association of individual TCRs with disease status, and machine learning to predict cytomegalovirus infection status. In a later analysis, previously published TCR beta repertoires from 600 to 850 donors were re-analyzed and high-resolution HLA genotyping was added so that TCR occurrence patterns could be studied. Rather than using new phenotypic data, the later analysis identified candidate immune exposures from TCR beta sequences and from how often those sequences occurred across donors. To decide whether each TCR beta V gene segment behaved as functional or pseudogenic, an earlier analysis of fewer than 750 of the donors relied on high-throughput TCR beta sequencing. Alongside the repertoire data, information on donor age, sex, ethnicity and CMV serostatus was compiled. A later genetic analysis used genome-wide SNP genotypes for about 65% of the 666 donors, treating that subset as a discovery cohort. All discovery cohort repertoires had been generated on a single sequencing platform. Both class I and class II loci were covered by HLA typing, at four-digit resolution. The number of typed donors differed by locus: about 620-640 for A, B, C, DRB1 and DQB1; 522 for DQA1; some 610 for DPA1; and some 450 for DPB1. Several DR-DQ haplotypes were handled as single units for association and clustering because linkage in the cohort was strong. Among around 400 genotyped donors of the cohort, an average of approximately 240,000 unique TCR beta nucleotide sequences was sequenced per donor, of which 15% to 20% were non-productive.

A word on this clone: Its target antigen remains unknown. It has no much larger one-base neighbor in the sample; base qualities were not kept.

Broad study findings and their caveats: A cluster of highly shared sequence variants was judged likely to represent a technical artifact of the sequencing pipeline. When HLA alleles, especially DR and DQ, strongly co-occurred, attributing TCR associations to individual alleles was difficult. According to a later genetic analysis, donors in an Asian-associated ancestry cluster had fewer N-insertions in productive TCRs than the roughly 670-donor mean. An earlier analysis of around 600 of the donors showed that most TCR beta V segments appeared in productive rearrangements either about 90% or about 30% of the time, which broadly matched IMGT annotations. Compared with equally common non-associated chains, HLA-associated TCR beta chains in a later analysis were more clonally expanded and had lower generation probabilities. Sequencing depth was assumed to be roughly uniform across donors in the presence/absence analyses, though that assumption may not hold. This cohort had only TCR beta chains sequenced, and the lack of alpha or paired-chain data limited which features could be detected. In both the original and validation cohorts, the classifier was reported to diagnose cytomegalovirus status with high specificity and sensitivity. According to a later analysis, TCR association rates differed among HLA loci, with DRB1 alleles showing the most associated TCRs and HLA-C alleles showing the fewest. The 87-base-pair reads could not distinguish some IMGT-functional V segments, including TRBV6-2 and TRBV6-3, so those segments were excluded. At a false discovery rate of 0.05, a later analysis linked under 20,000 TCR beta sequences to specific HLA alleles. According to a later analysis, most CMV-associated TCR beta chains appeared to be HLA-restricted, and the HLA associations seemed to be driven largely by CMV exposure. Because counts were too low, roughly 17 rarely observed V segments, including chromosome 9 orphons, were left out of the earlier analysis of approximately 500 of the donors. Because HLA typing was missing for some donors at each locus, association tests included only the typed subset. V-gene and J-gene trimming of TCR beta chains was associated with a missense DCLRE1C variant in a later genetic analysis, and the association was replicated in an independent cohort. A later analysis reported that several top co-occurrence clusters appeared linked to parvovirus B19, influenza, CMV and Epstein-Barr virus. A further reported finding was that TCR beta sequences accurately predicted the HLA-A and HLA-B alleles for most subjects in the first cohort. The study listed 164 TCR beta chains as associated with cytomegalovirus. Immune exposure information for the cohort was limited to CMV serostatus. The authors suggested that the approach could potentially be extended to other disease states and immunological phenotypes. Across donors, most TCR sequences were observed very rarely, whereas some public TCRs were present in many individuals. Linkage disequilibrium might explain the correlated functional status among segregating V segments, but an unknown experimental factor could not be excluded. In vitro tests confirmed that a few of the cytomegalovirus-associated TCR beta chains recognize cytomegalovirus antigens.

The library relied on the immunoSEQ multiplex PCR assay. For the multiplex PCR, a mixture combining 60 forward primers for TCR Vbeta segments and 13 reverse primers for TCR Jbeta segments was used. Amplification of the CDR3 region of rearranged TCR beta genes was performed with a multiplex PCR assay on genomic DNA. On the Illumina HiSeq System, the amplified TCR beta libraries were sequenced as 87-base-pair reads. On the authors' methods: A later analysis counted about 80 million unique TCR beta chains across the roughly 700 repertoires, and some 11 million of these chains were shared by at least two donors. To remove PCR and sequencing errors, raw reads were error-corrected and collapsed into unique sequences using a nearest-neighbor algorithm that merged closely related sequences. Alignment of CDR3 sequences to IMGT reference sequences was used to assign V, D and J gene segments. For a sequence to be retained, a match of at least six nucleotides was required to both a V gene segment and a J gene segment. A rearrangement counted as productive if the CDR3 had no stop codons and remained in frame with V and J, and every other rearrangement counted as non-productive. CDR3 was defined by IMGT convention, running from the second conserved V-encoded cysteine to the conserved J-encoded phenylalanine. The earlier analysis of some 550 of the donors excluded any sequence lacking an unambiguous match to a single V gene segment. An earlier analysis of approximately 590 of the donors classified V segments as functional when productive rearrangements were above 56.7% and as segregating when the standard deviation between donors was above 5%. A statistical classification framework was built for diagnosing cytomegalovirus status from the catalog of TCR beta chain sequences. In a later analysis, TCR nucleotide sequences were compared against IMGT/GENE-DB human TR gene sequences so that V and J genes could be assigned. Using the TCRdist pipeline, a later analysis assigned CDR3 sequences along with most-parsimonious VDJ recombination scenarios. A later analysis defined each TCR beta chain by its CDR3 amino acid sequence plus V-gene family, and excluded reads lacking a unique V-gene family. A later analysis removed 592 highly shared, low-generation-probability nucleotide sequences to deal with suspected cross-contamination and a sequencing artifact. A later analysis calculated a clonal expansion index for each public chain from normalized within-repertoire ranks of inferred template counts. In a later analysis, generation probabilities were computed with a VDJ recombination model fitted to out-of-frame rearrangements, and the resulting probabilities were checked against IGoR. In a later analysis, hypergeometric tests were used to score TCR-TCR, TCR-HLA and TCR-CMV co-occurrence, with a repertoire-size bias correction applied to TCR pairs. False discovery rates were estimated in a later analysis by permuting HLA or CMV assignments 20 times. In a later analysis, co-occurring TCRs were grouped using DBSCAN, and TCRdist sequence similarity was added for clustering within HLA-allele-positive subsets. Repertoires with fewer than 30,000 or more than 120,000 public chains were left out of co-occurrence clustering, as were roughly five repertoires with anomalous nucleotide sharing. TCRdb provides this immuneACCESS table in a form limited to in-frame rearrangements. Some clones are lacking; in checked studies, under half of them reflect an unresolved V gene, and why the rest are absent is not known. V, J and clone size are those of that table, while D and trimming were read from the DNA. For this sample the table gives some 180,000 clones, of which around 78% were detected only once. Clones ranked in the top ten supply less than 2% of the sample.

The cohort comprised several hundred healthy bone marrow donors. All cohort members were sampled while nominally healthy, although unrecorded immune exposures were likely present. The donor was CMV seronegative and belonged to the group of more than 300 seronegative cohort members. A peripheral blood sample was provided by each donor, and peripheral blood mononuclear cells were used for TCR beta sequencing. The Qiagen DNeasy Blood Extraction Kit was used to extract genomic DNA from the blood cell samples. The junction shows trimming of 4 bases on V and 2 bases on J, plus 15 bases between the germline ends. CDR3 length: 16 amino acids, cysteine to phenylalanine. Only the CDR3 DNA is retained, 48 bases long and in frame from the first base. CDR1 SNHLY and CDR2 FYNNEI were looked up in the germline V gene.

The receptor comes from a man in his thirties or forties in good health and CMV-seronegative. Sequences were obtained from PBMCs. Rearrangement joined TRBV2 to TRBJ2-4; tentative D gene TRBD2, with 6 bases matching. The sequenced DNA is TGTGCCAGCAGTGGTTTGTTAGCGGTTTCCAAAAACATTCAGTACTTC. Its protein is CASSGLLAVSKNIQYF. Outside the CDR3, residues come from the reference TRBV2 and TRBJ2-4 proteins, so the full variable domain is: EPEVTQTPSHQVTQMGQEVILRCVPISNHLYFYWYRQILGQKVEFLVSFYNNEISEKSEIFDDQFSVERPDGSNFTLKIRSTKLEDSAMYFCASSGLLAVSKNIQYFGAGTRLSVL.